What follows are 14 T cell receptor beta chains derived from one specimen sequenced in a study of blood T cell repertoires in COVID-19. Only in-frame clones appear in the TCRdb table, and some are missing; sequencing was by immunoSEQ multiplex PCR. The sample gives over 150,000 clones, roughly 86% of which show up once; roughly 0.53% is in the top ten. The sequencing sample was made of peripheral blood. The source is a man aged 60 to 75 with COVID-19, enrolled during active disease.

The V gene is TRBV24-1, the J gene TRBJ2-1; 11 nucleotides agree with TRBD1. The CDR3 is made up of 15 amino acids. V gave up 4 bases and J gave up 6 bases; unmatched junction bases: 4. The germline CDR1 and CDR2 sequences are KGHDR and SFDVKD. Here the CDR3 reads CATSDTGTGGNEQFF. The CDR3, as DNA: TGTGCCACCAGTGACACTGGGACAGGGGGCAATGAGCAGTTCTTC.

The chain couples TRBV18 to TRBJ2-7, with 7 bases matching TRBD1. After removal of 6 bases from V and 0 bases from J, the junction contained 8 bases not matched to a gene. Germline lookup yields CDR1 KGHSH and CDR2 LQKENI. The CDR3 is 15 amino acids. The CDR3: CASSTGTASSYEQYF. CDR3 bases: TGTGCCAGCTCCACCGGGACAGCGAGCTCCTACGAGCAGTACTTC. The entire variable domain, with the rest obtained from reference TRBV18 and TRBJ2-7, is as follows: NAGVMQNPRHLVRRRGQEARLRCSPMKGHSHVYWYRQLPEEGLKFMVYLQKENIIDESGMPKERFSAEFPKEGPSILRIQQVVRGDSAAYFCASSTGTASSYEQYFGPGTRLTVT.

The chain carries TRBV15 and TRBJ2-7; a possible D gene is TRBD2 (6 bases). The germline CDR1 and CDR2 sequences are LNHNV and YYDKDF (reference sequence). Trimming shortened V by 0 bases and J by 3 bases, and 12 bases separated the two germline ends. CDR3 length equals 15 residues. CDR3 nucleotides: TGTGCCACCAGCAGAGACTCGGGACTTAACTACGAGCAGTACTTC. Protein: CATSRDSGLNYEQYF.

This rearrangement joins TRBV19 to TRBJ1-5, with 7 positions matching TRBD1. There are 16 residues in the CDR3. V dropped 6 bases and J dropped 6; count of bases not matched to a gene: 14. Germline CDR1 and CDR2: LNHDA and SQIVND (reference sequence). CDR3 loop: CASSRDRGRVGQPQHF. Here the CDR3 DNA reads TGTGCCAGTAGCCGGGACAGAGGTAGAGTGGGTCAGCCCCAGCATTTT. Full variable domain (remainder filled in from reference TRBV19 and TRBJ1-5): DGGITQSPKYLFRKEGQNVTLSCEQNLNHDAMYWYRQDPGQGLRLIYYSQIVNDFQKGDIAEGYSVSREKKESFPLTVTSAQKNPTAFYLCASSRDRGRVGQPQHFGDGTRLSIL.

A single count supports this clone. This chain uses TRBV3-1 (or the pseudogene TRBV3-2) with TRBJ2-7; TRBD1 is a possible D gene (6 bases). The CDR3 is made up of 15 amino acids. CDR1 and CDR2 from the germline V gene are LGHDT and YNNKEL (reference sequence). V shed 5 bases and J shed 3 bases, with 17 bases lying between them. The CDR3 loop is CASSMQPGQLYEQYF. The CDR3 nucleotides read TGTGCCAGCAGCATGCAACCGGGACAACTCTACGAGCAGTACTTC.

The chain recombines TRBV15 with TRBJ2-1; D is perhaps TRBD1 (5 bases). Germline V gene data show CDR1 as LNHNV and CDR2 as YYDKDF (reference sequence). V lost 0 bases and J lost 12, with 15 bases in between. The CDR3 spans 14 residues. In nucleotides, the CDR3 is TGTGCCACCAGCAGAGATCAAATGGATACAGGGCAGTTCTTC. It yields the protein CATSRDQMDTGQFF.

The V gene is TRBV7-8, the J gene TRBJ1-2; D not resolved. Trimming took off 1 base at V and 6 bases at J, with 6 bases between the two ends. Germline V lookup: CDR1 SGHVS, CDR2 FQNEAQ. The CDR3 is made up of 12 amino acids. The chain's CDR3 is CASSLVPDGYTF. CDR3 nucleotide sequence: TGTGCCAGCAGCTTAGTCCCTGATGGCTACACCTTC.

The sample holds a few counts of this clone. The genes are TRBV7-2 and TRBJ1-2, with 11 bases fitting TRBD1. Germline V gene lookup returns CDR1 SGHTA and CDR2 FQGNSA. The CDR3 has 15 amino acids. The J segment lost 8 bases and the V segment lost 2 bases, leaving 7 bases of the junction unmatched. This CDR3 reads CASSLHGQGASGYTF. CDR3 DNA: TGTGCCAGCAGCTTACACGGACAGGGGGCATCCGGCTACACCTTC.

This chain connects TRBV5-6 to TRBJ1-2, with TRBD1 as a possible D gene (5 bases). In germline, CDR1 is SGHDT, CDR2 YYEEEE. There are 13 residues in the CDR3. V lost 4 bases to trimming and J lost 8 bases, with 15 bases between them. The CDR3 bases are TGTGCCAGCAGCGGGGCATCAGGGATCGGCTACACCTTC. Translating gives CASSGASGIGYTF.

This chain uses TRBV5-1 with TRBJ1-6, with TRBD1 matching over 9 bases. Trimming took 1 base from V and 10 from J; bases not matched to a gene: 9. This CDR3 is built from 16 residues. Germline loops: CDR1 SGHRS, CDR2 YFSETQ. Here the CDR3 reads CASSLQQGAVVSPLHF. DNA for the CDR3: TGCGCCAGCAGCTTGCAACAGGGGGCAGTGGTCTCACCCCTCCACTTT.

The chain carries TRBV25-1 and TRBJ2-2, with TRBD1 as a possible D gene (6 bases). The CDR3 has 14 residues. Germline V gives CDR1 MGHDK, CDR2 SYGVNS. The V gene lost 4 bases and the J gene lost 1 base, with 7 bases spanning the gap. As DNA, the CDR3 is TGTGCCAGCAGTGGCAGGGGGAACACCGGGGAGCTGTTTTTT. This gives the protein CASSGRGNTGELFF. The complete variable domain, with remaining parts taken from reference TRBV25-1 and TRBJ2-2, reads EADIYQTPRYLVIGTGKKITLECSQTMGHDKMYWYQQDPGMELHLIHYSYGVNSTEKGDLSSESTVSRIRTEHFPLTLESARPSHTSQYLCASSGRGNTGELFFGEGSRLTVL.

This chain connects TRBV9 to TRBJ2-2, with TRBD2 identical over 11 bases. V trimming: 0 bases; J trimming: 1 base; junction bases outside the gene matches: 8. The CDR3 runs 19 residues. Germline CDR1 SGDLS, CDR2 YYNGEE. The CDR3 reads CASSVGLAGTLQNTGELFF. CDR3 bases: TGTGCCAGCAGCGTAGGACTAGCGGGGACACTACAGAACACCGGGGAGCTGTTTTTT.

The genes are TRBV24-1 and TRBJ2-3, with D possibly being TRBD2 (6 bases). V shed 5 bases and J shed 3 bases, with 14 bases lying between them. CDR3 length: 15 residues. The germline gives CDR1 KGHDR, CDR2 SFDVKD. The CDR3 region has the DNA TGTGCCACCAGTGGTGGGGGGTCTGGGACAGATACGCAGTATTTT. Protein product: CATSGGGSGTDTQYF.

The chain uses TRBV5-1 and TRBJ1-1, with D possibly TRBD1 on 6 matching bases. The CDR3 spans 15 residues. V lost 0 bases to trimming and J lost 1 base, with 10 bases between them. CDR1 SGHRS and CDR2 YFSETQ come from the germline V gene. The CDR3 here is CASSLDGRGNTEAFF. The CDR3 DNA reads TGCGCCAGCAGCTTGGACGGCAGGGGGAACACTGAAGCTTTCTTT.